The rows below give T cell receptor beta chains drawn from one sample of a study. TCRdb called the 5' RACE reads again in MiXCR, with one record for every CDR3 protein. The table records under 45,000 distinct CDR3 sequences, roughly a fifth of them present only once. Sample: Tregs sorted from blood. The receptors come from a female donor with breast cancer. The CDR3 runs from the conserved cysteine through the conserved F or W. Fields, in order: CDR3 protein, CDR3 length, V gene.

CASSPSVAANYGYTF	15	TRBV27
CASSLPHARGSYNEQFF	17	TRBV7-3
CASAPLGLAGAVADTQYF	18	TRBV6-1
CASSEKGPVHTGELFF	16	TRBV9
CASSDPGRDEQFF	13	TRBV6-1
CASSQGTLSPFF	12	TRBV12-3/TRBV12-4
CASSLERDTQYF	12	TRBV5-5
CSARAGGLAVRYNEQFF	17	TRBV20-1
CSASARIGTGPHYGYTF	17	TRBV20-1
CASSTRWQANQPQHF	15	TRBV6-5
CASSPGQGTGEQYF	14	TRBV6-5
CASSQDSSPDTQYF	14	TRBV4-2
CASSLVSSSYNEQFF	15	TRBV7-3
CASSQEGPDQPQHF	14	TRBV4-1
CASLKQGTGELFF	13	TRBV2
CASRSRDYNTGELFF	15	TRBV5-1
CAISESGAIQYF	12	TRBV10-3
CATSRWGGDGDTIYF	15	TRBV15
CASSFRGAHTDTQYF	15	TRBV5-1
CASSQGTGNTIYF	13	TRBV5-1
CASTRTGVSTDTRYF	15	TRBV9
CASSYYAGPKDTQYF	15	TRBV28
CASRNSGTSAFF	12	TRBV6-5
CASSSPRDRGRTYEQYF	17	TRBV13
CASSSPGGRAQGAQYF	16	TRBV28
CASSQLPLAGGFGANVLTF	19	TRBV4-1
CASSPPTEHIQYF	13	TRBV7-9
CSAPVTGSSYNEQFF	15	TRBV20-1